The rows below give T cell receptor beta chains drawn from one sample of a study of blood T cells in healthy people across ages. TCRdb redid the calling of the 5' RACE reads with MiXCR, one entry per CDR3 protein. The profile shows under 750,000 distinct CDR3 sequences, 47% of them singletons. Sequenced input: blood. These receptors were taken from a man aged 80 or over in good health. Both conserved end residues are part of each CDR3. A D gene is named only where the DNA matches it firmly. Size is omitted from some rows. Given values are once, few, many or a class for expanded clones.

V: TRBV27; J: TRBJ1-6; length: 14; size: NA; D: TRBD1; DNA: TGTGCCACCACGCTGGGACAGGGGTATTCACCCCTCCACTTT; CDR3: CATTLGQGYSPLHF
V: TRBV10-3; J: TRBJ2-5; length: 15; size: NA; D: TRBD1; DNA: TGTGTCATCAGGGGGACAGGGACGCTCCACGAGACCCAGTACTTC; CDR3: CVIRGTGTLHETQYF
V: TRBV5-1; J: TRBJ2-3; length: 15; size: NA; D: TRBD2; DNA: TGCGCCAGCAGCGTCGTAGCGGGGGCCACAGATACGCAGTATTTT; CDR3: CASSVVAGATDTQYF
V: TRBV20-1; J: TRBJ1-2; length: 13; size: NA; D: NA; DNA: TGCAGTGCTAGAAAGGTGGGGCAGGGTGGCTACACCTTC; CDR3: CSARKVGQGGYTF
V: TRBV27; J: TRBJ2-3; length: 10; size: NA; D: NA; DNA: TGTGCCAGCGGGGTGGATACGCAGTATTTT; CDR3: CASGVDTQYF
V: TRBV6-6; J: TRBJ2-7; length: 17; size: many; D: NA; DNA: TGTGCCAGCAGCAGGGGGGGGGCTGGCTGGACCTCCTACGAGCAGTACTTC; CDR3: CASSRGGAGWTSYEQYF
V: TRBV28; J: TRBJ2-5; length: 14; size: NA; D: TRBD1; DNA: TGTGCCAGCAGTTACCCGGGACAGACAGAGACCCAGTACTTC; CDR3: CASSYPGQTETQYF
V: TRBV6-5; J: TRBJ2-3; length: 12; size: many; D: NA; DNA: TGTGCCGTGGGCACTAGCACAGATACGCAGTATTTT; CDR3: CAVGTSTDTQYF
V: TRBV29-1; J: TRBJ2-5; length: 15; size: NA; D: TRBD1; DNA: TGCAGCGTTGAATCAGGGACAGGGGGCTTAGAGACCCAGTACTTC; CDR3: CSVESGTGGLETQYF
V: TRBV20-1; J: TRBJ2-7; length: 17; size: NA; D: NA; DNA: TGCAGTGCTAGCCCCCCGGGGCCAGGGGCTAGCTCCTACGAGCAGTACTTC; CDR3: CSASPPGPGASSYEQYF
V: TRBV20-1; J: TRBJ2-2; length: 13; size: few; D: TRBD2; DNA: TGCAGTGCTAGTCTAGCGGGAGCCGGGGAGCTGTTTTTT; CDR3: CSASLAGAGELFF
V: TRBV15; J: TRBJ1-4; length: 18; size: NA; D: TRBD1; DNA: TGTGCCACCAGCAGAATAGGGACAGGGCAGAGGAGCGGTGAAAAACTGTTTTTT; CDR3: CATSRIGTGQRSGEKLFF
V: TRBV7-9; J: TRBJ2-7; length: 14; size: few; D: TRBD1; DNA: TGTGCCAGCAGCTTAGACAGGGGAGACTACGAGCAGTACTTC; CDR3: CASSLDRGDYEQYF
V: TRBV27; J: TRBJ2-7; length: 13; size: NA; D: NA; DNA: TGTGCCAGCACTAGATCGGACGGTAACGAGCAGTACTTC; CDR3: CASTRSDGNEQYF
V: TRBV7-8; J: TRBJ2-1; length: 17; size: NA; D: NA; DNA: TGTGCCAGCAGCCTATTAGCCAGCCGGGCCTCCTACAATGAGCAGTTCTTC; CDR3: CASSLLASRASYNEQFF
V: TRBV28; J: TRBJ1-2; length: 12; size: NA; D: NA; DNA: TGTGCCAGCAGCCTCGGACGGTATGGCTACACCTTC; CDR3: CASSLGRYGYTF
V: TRBV14; J: TRBJ1-6; length: 16; size: NA; D: NA; DNA: TGTGCCAGCAGCCAACAGGGGAGCTCCTATAATTCACCCCTCCACTTT; CDR3: CASSQQGSSYNSPLHF
V: TRBV4-3; J: TRBJ1-4; length: 20; size: few; D: NA; DNA: TGCGCCAGCAGCCAAGGACCGGGCGGTCGGGGCGCGTCTCTTAATGAAAAACTGTTTTTT; CDR3: CASSQGPGGRGASLNEKLFF
V: TRBV5-1; J: TRBJ2-2; length: 15; size: NA; D: TRBD1; DNA: TGCGCCAGCAGCTCAGACAGGGGGCTAACCGGGGAGCTGTTTTTT; CDR3: CASSSDRGLTGELFF
V: TRBV10-3; J: TRBJ1-4; length: 13; size: NA; D: NA; DNA: TGTGCCATCAGTGAGGGCTGGGGTGAAAAACTGTTTTTT; CDR3: CAISEGWGEKLFF
V: TRBV2; J: TRBJ2-1; length: 14; size: NA; D: TRBD2; DNA: TGTGCCACCCATACGCTAGCGGGAGACAGTGAGCAGTTCTTC; CDR3: CATHTLAGDSEQFF
V: TRBV20-1; J: TRBJ2-5; length: 13; size: NA; D: NA; DNA: TGCAGTGCTAGAGCCGGGTGGGACGGGACCCAGTACTTC; CDR3: CSARAGWDGTQYF
V: TRBV6-5; J: TRBJ2-1; length: 16; size: many; D: NA; DNA: TGTGCCAGCAGTTCCCTTTCCGACTCCTCCTACAATGAGCAGTTCTTC; CDR3: CASSSLSDSSYNEQFF
V: TRBV9; J: TRBJ2-7; length: 14; size: NA; D: TRBD2; DNA: TGTGCCAGCAGCCCAAACCGGGAGGGCTACGAGCAGTACTTC; CDR3: CASSPNREGYEQYF
V: TRBV28; J: TRBJ2-3; length: 17; size: few; D: TRBD2; DNA: TGTGCCAGCACACTGGGGGGACTAGCGGGAATCACAGATACGCAGTATTTT; CDR3: CASTLGGLAGITDTQYF
V: TRBV15; J: TRBJ2-3; length: 16; size: few; D: NA; DNA: TGTGCCACCAGCAGAGCCCCTAGCCGGTTCACAGATACGCAGTATTTT; CDR3: CATSRAPSRFTDTQYF
V: TRBV7-6; J: TRBJ2-7; length: 14; size: NA; D: NA; DNA: TGTGCCAGCAGCCCCTCCCTCAATAAATACGAGCAGTACTTC; CDR3: CASSPSLNKYEQYF
V: TRBV20-1; J: TRBJ2-1; length: 13; size: NA; D: NA; DNA: TGCAGTGCTAGCCCCCATGGGGGAGGAGAACAGTTCTTC; CDR3: CSASPHGGGEQFF
V: TRBV16; J: TRBJ2-5; length: 15; size: NA; D: TRBD1; DNA: TGTGCCAGCAGCCCCAACAGGGGGCCTACAGAGACCCAGTACTTC; CDR3: CASSPNRGPTETQYF
V: TRBV5-1; J: TRBJ2-7; length: 20; size: NA; D: NA; DNA: TGCGCCAGCAGCTTGGAAGGTAAGGACGGAAGAACCCAGGCTCGAGGCGAGCAGTACTTC; CDR3: CASSLEGKDGRTQARGEQYF
V: TRBV20-1; J: TRBJ2-7; length: 15; size: NA; D: TRBD1; DNA: TGCAGTGCCCCGACCGCGACAGGGAACCCCTACGAGCAGTACTTC; CDR3: CSAPTATGNPYEQYF
V: TRBV20-1; J: TRBJ2-3; length: 17; size: few; D: TRBD2; DNA: TGCAGTGCTAATGAAGGGTCTAGCGGGAGGACGGGTAGTACGCAGTATTTT; CDR3: CSANEGSSGRTGSTQYF
V: TRBV7-2; J: TRBJ1-2; length: 15; size: few; D: NA; DNA: TGTGCCAGCAGCTTAGGCCCAGAGGCCCCCTATGGCTACACCTTC; CDR3: CASSLGPEAPYGYTF
V: TRBV24-1; J: TRBJ2-3; length: 16; size: NA; D: TRBD2; DNA: TGTGCCACCAGTGATTCGGGACTAGCGGGAAAAGATACGCAGTATTTT; CDR3: CATSDSGLAGKDTQYF
V: TRBV6-5; J: TRBJ2-7; length: 14; size: NA; D: NA; DNA: TGTGCCAGCCAAGGGAATGCAGGGGACAATGAGCAGTACTTC; CDR3: CASQGNAGDNEQYF
V: TRBV7-9; J: TRBJ2-5; length: 13; size: many; D: NA; DNA: TGTGCCAGCAGCTTCAGTGGAAAAGAGACCCAGTACTTC; CDR3: CASSFSGKETQYF
V: TRBV9; J: TRBJ2-1; length: 15; size: NA; D: NA; DNA: TGTGCCAGCAGCGGTGCCGGGACTCCACTACATGAGCAGTTCTTC; CDR3: CASSGAGTPLHEQFF
V: TRBV12-3/TRBV12-4; J: TRBJ2-7; length: 13; size: NA; D: NA; DNA: TGTGCCAGCAGCCGCAACAGGGAATACGAGCAGTACTTC; CDR3: CASSRNREYEQYF
V: TRBV3-1; J: TRBJ2-7; length: 14; size: NA; D: NA; DNA: TGTGCCAGCAGCCAAGATCCTTCTTCCTACGAGCAGTACTTC; CDR3: CASSQDPSSYEQYF
V: TRBV28; J: TRBJ1-5; length: 15; size: NA; D: TRBD1; DNA: TGTGCCAGCAGTTTACGGGGGACAGGGGCTCAGCCCCAGCATTTT; CDR3: CASSLRGTGAQPQHF
V: TRBV20-1; J: TRBJ2-1; length: 15; size: few; D: NA; DNA: TGCAGTGCTAGGCGCCCCCAGCGGAGGGACAATGAGCAGTTCTTC; CDR3: CSARRPQRRDNEQFF
V: TRBV10-3; J: TRBJ2-3; length: 13; size: few; D: NA; DNA: TGTGCCGTCGTAGGGGGGTTGACAGATACGCAGTATTTT; CDR3: CAVVGGLTDTQYF
V: TRBV7-2; J: TRBJ2-5; length: 15; size: NA; D: TRBD1; DNA: TGTGCCAGCAGCTTAGTCTCGGACAGGGAAGAGACCCAGTACTTC; CDR3: CASSLVSDREETQYF
V: TRBV6-2/TRBV6-3; J: TRBJ2-7; length: 13; size: NA; D: NA; DNA: TGTGCCAGCTGCGCGGGTAGCTCCTACGAGCAGTACTTC; CDR3: CASCAGSSYEQYF
V: TRBV7-2; J: TRBJ2-7; length: 16; size: NA; D: TRBD2; DNA: TGTGCCAGCAGCTTAACGCTGGGCGGGAGTTCCTACGAGCAGTACTTC; CDR3: CASSLTLGGSSYEQYF